A selection of T cell receptor beta chains follows, all from one sample in a study of cytotoxic CD8 clonotypes in ibrutinib-treated CLL. Sequenced by immunoSEQ multiplex PCR; TCRdb stores in-frame clones only, minus some. The sample has approximately 120,000 clones; approximately 56% are singletons. Sequenced here: PBMCs, sampled after 24 months of ibrutinib treatment. These receptors were obtained from a human donor with chronic lymphocytic leukemia. Both conserved end residues are part of each CDR3.

v_gene	j_gene	CDR3aa
TRBV19	TRBJ1-6	CASSPGANSPLHF
TRBV28	TRBJ1-6	CASSPDRRDSPLHF
TRBV30	TRBJ2-7	CAWRKDKANEQYF
TRBV2	TRBJ2-2	CASSVRKNTGELFF
TRBV5-1	TRBJ2-3	CASRTSGATDTQYF
TRBV19	TRBJ2-7	CASTGTEGGYGEQYF
TRBV19	TRBJ2-3	CASTLAGGSTDTQYF
TRBV11-3	TRBJ2-7	CASSLGDTGYEQYF
TRBV27	TRBJ2-7	CASSPVILGSYEQYF
TRBV25-1	TRBJ2-2	CASSQTGPNTGELFF
TRBV19	TRBJ1-6	CASKTGDNSPLHF
TRBV10-3	TRBJ1-1	CAISEENTEAFF
TRBV14	TRBJ2-3	CASSPHSLRATDTQYF
TRBV30	TRBJ1-5	CAWSETVSYSNQPQHF
TRBV4-1	TRBJ2-3	CASSLTSTDTQYF
TRBV4-3	TRBJ1-4	CASSQGTQRTGEELFF
TRBV29-1	TRBJ2-4	CSVRTDLNIQYF
TRBV15	TRBJ1-6	CATSRGQDNSPLHF
TRBV5-1	TRBJ2-6	CASSLDISGANVLTF
TRBV25-1	TRBJ1-3	CASSDIYSPGPSGNTIYF
TRBV2	TRBJ2-5	CASSQLQETQYF
TRBV29-1	TRBJ1-2	CSVEDLLGTSGYTF
TRBV7-3	TRBJ1-5	CASSIRFRGHNQPQHF
TRBV9	TRBJ1-2	CASSPLGGRGYTF
TRBV30	TRBJ1-5	CAWGREGNQPQHF
TRBV5-6	TRBJ1-6	CASSPGPNKQYNSPLHF
TRBV18	TRBJ1-2	CASSPEVDVGYTF
TRBV19	TRBJ2-5	CASSRRLAGGPTETQYF
TRBV5-4	TRBJ1-1	CASSWDGQKNTEAFF
TRBV19	TRBJ2-7	CATRHLAGYEQYF
TRBV19	TRBJ2-1	CASSYSTEQFF
TRBV28	TRBJ1-1	CASSPTGMKDTEAFF
TRBV6-5	TRBJ1-1	CASSYVTGATEAFF
TRBV10-3	TRBJ2-3	CAISDFPDTQYF
TRBV27	TRBJ2-7	CASSSAGQGAFYEQYF
TRBV11-3	TRBJ1-5	CASSLNSNQPQHF
TRBV7-8	TRBJ1-2	CASSLRAPNYGYTF
TRBV29-1	TRBJ2-3	CSVGQGTDTQYF
TRBV29-1	TRBJ1-1	CSGKGTEAFF
TRBV29-1	TRBJ1-2	CSVVGSTKNNYGYTF
TRBV7-3	TRBJ2-1	CASSPYAGGSYNEQFF
TRBV10-3	TRBJ2-7	CATGTGGIYEQYF
TRBV14	TRBJ2-1	CASSPSGANEQFF
TRBV6-5	TRBJ2-1	CASRRVLHNEQFF
TRBV6-1	TRBJ1-2	CASSEGGTGGRQGYTF
TRBV19	TRBJ2-1	CASSITASGGLNEQFF
TRBV5-1	TRBJ1-2	CASNPEGNYGYTF
TRBV29-1	TRBJ2-2	CSVRRAYTGELFF
TRBV7-9	TRBJ1-1	CASSFSGAREAFF
TRBV15	TRBJ2-7	CATSRATNDKQYF
TRBV27	TRBJ2-7	CASSLGSSGYEQYF
TRBV21-1	TRBJ2-1	CASSIGLAGAWEGYNEQFF
TRBV29-1	TRBJ1-1	CSISRGLNTEAFF
TRBV5-1	TRBJ2-3	CASSTIPLADTQYF
TRBV5-6	TRBJ2-3	CASSPALSPDTQYF
TRBV5-6	TRBJ2-7	CASSYRVGEQYF
TRBV28	TRBJ2-7	CASSLRGVYEQYF
TRBV7-6	TRBJ1-6	CASSLTGQGKNSPLHF
TRBV23-1	TRBJ1-1	CASRAGRRQAFF
TRBV19	TRBJ2-3	CASSLGLAGGEGTQYF